Sequencing of this T cell receptor beta chain was carried out in a study of STAT3 mutations in large granular lymphocyte leukemia (dated by TCRdb to about 2019). Notes on the research overall: About half of the T-LGLL patients who underwent longitudinal sequencing carried canonical activating STAT3 mutations. Over half of the T-LGLL patients were given one or more immunosuppressive therapy regimens, and 40% to 50% of those treated had a hematologic response. Eighteen representative T-LGLL cases were selected from an initial cohort of over 200 LGL patients for longitudinal TCRbeta and STAT3 sequencing. Serial deep sequencing of TCRbeta CDR3 and STAT3 was performed in patients with T-cell large granular lymphocyte leukemia to reconstruct clonal hierarchy and dynamics. As controls within the study, a couple of patients with natural killer LGL leukemia were also sequenced longitudinally. Each patient was sequenced at an average of approximately 3.8 time points, ranging from 2 to 8 samplings. What the work shows at the level of the full study, not this receptor alone: Since codominant clonotypes persisted in some patients, a small but highly pathogenic clone may have gone undetected. The linking of therapy response to changes in TCR clonal burden was complicated by variable intervals between samplings and differing treatment regimens. TCR clonotype switching after therapy was observed in about 30% of the 18 patients, and all newly emerging clones were found to be STAT3 wild type. Every T-LGLL patient showed at least one immunodominant TCRbeta clonotype, and about half showed multiple immunodominant subclonotypes. Because no samples were available when a clone first appeared, clonal expansion was inferred from samplings taken at other points. Dominant TCR clone burden was found to exceed STAT3 mutant burden in several patients, suggesting that STAT3 mutation arose secondarily within a pre-expanded clone.

Trimming removed 0 bases from V and 0 bases from J, leaving 9 bases between the germline ends. The CDR3 runs 16 amino acids, cysteine and phenylalanine included. CDR3 DNA is the only sequence kept; it has 48 bases, read in frame from the first base. CDR1 and CDR2 are read off the germline V gene (reference sequence) as LNHNV and YYDKDF. TCRbeta libraries were sequenced on an Illumina MiSeq, averaging roughly 41,000 productive templates per sample. TCRbeta CDR3 libraries were generated with the immunoSEQ assay using multiplex PCR amplification. The original methods were these. Repertoire diversity was computed as previously defined, with values near 0 indicating extremely monoclonal samples. Not all clones reach the TCRdb copy of this immuneACCESS table, which keeps in-frame sequences only. Checked studies attribute under half of the gap to unresolved V genes and leave the rest unexplained. D and trimming were read from the DNA, whereas the V and J calls and clone size are those reported in that table. Across this sample there are about 39,000 clones, with about three quarters seen only once. The biggest ten clones account for 0.43% of the sample.

DNA was extracted from blood mononuclear cells, with the same DNA used for both TCR and STAT3 sequencing. A remark on this clone: Its recognized antigen is unknown. No base quality values were provided; no much bigger clone lies one nucleotide off.

Recombination joined TRBV15 with TRBJ1-5; the D gene is not confidently resolved. The receptor was isolated from a human donor with T large granular lymphocyte leukemia. Some clones in this sample may be carry-over from other donors' samples. Sequenced sample: PBMCs. The nucleotide sequence is TGTGCCACCAGCAGAGAGGTCGGGCTTAGCAATCAGCCCCAGCATTTT. It is translated as CATSREVGLSNQPQHF.